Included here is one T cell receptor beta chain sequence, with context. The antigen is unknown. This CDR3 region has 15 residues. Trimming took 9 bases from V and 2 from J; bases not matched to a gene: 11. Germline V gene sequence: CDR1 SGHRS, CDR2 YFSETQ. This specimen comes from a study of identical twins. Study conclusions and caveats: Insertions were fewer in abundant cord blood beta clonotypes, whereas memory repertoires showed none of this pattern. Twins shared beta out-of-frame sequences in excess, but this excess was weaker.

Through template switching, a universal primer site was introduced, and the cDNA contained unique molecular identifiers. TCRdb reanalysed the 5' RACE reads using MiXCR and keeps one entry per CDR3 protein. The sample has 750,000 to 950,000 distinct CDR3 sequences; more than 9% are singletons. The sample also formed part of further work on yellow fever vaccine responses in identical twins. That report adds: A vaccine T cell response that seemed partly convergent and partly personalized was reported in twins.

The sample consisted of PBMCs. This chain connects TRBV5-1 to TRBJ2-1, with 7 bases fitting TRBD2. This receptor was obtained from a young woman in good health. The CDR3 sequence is CATGIGGGTYNEQFF. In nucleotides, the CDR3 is TGCGCCACCGGAATTGGGGGGGGTACCTACAATGAGCAGTTCTTC.